This entry features one T cell receptor beta chain sequence. Antigen: not known. This entry comes from a study of cytomegalovirus exposure and HLA in healthy donors. Whole-study context: There were about 85 million unique TCRs (from HLA-typed donors) in an early data release.

Study-level findings and limits: It is likely that the observed cluster of highly shared sequence variants was a sequencing artifact. Across donors, presence/absence analyses took sequencing depth to be roughly uniform.

It was with 60 Vbeta and 13 Jbeta primers that the PCR ran. Authors' methods: In a later analysis, tens of millions of unique TCR beta chains included roughly 11 million shared by two or more donors. The repertoire was sequenced with immunoSEQ multiplex PCR; TCRdb's copy has only in-frame clones and lacks some. V and J calls and clone size come straight from that table; D and trimming were deduced from the DNA. The table records approximately 180,000 clones, 77% of them present only once. The sample taken for sequencing was PBMCs. This clonotype was obtained from a woman in her sixties in good health and CMV-seropositive.

CDR3: CASSLDSGGSYNEQFF. For the CDR3, the DNA is TGTGCCAGCAGCTTGGATTCGGGGGGGTCCTACAATGAGCAGTTCTTC. V is TRBV5-4 and J is TRBJ2-1; 8 bases fit TRBD2. CDR1 and CDR2 (germline): SGHNT, YYREEE (reference sequence). Trimming took 0 bases from V and 1 from J; bases not matched to a gene: 3. The CDR3 runs to 16 residues.